In this sample, the clone carrying this TCR beta chain turned up once. TCRdb processed the 5' RACE reads anew with MiXCR; each CDR3 protein has one entry. The data contain more than 120,000 distinct CDR3 sequences, less than 20% of them seen just once; the ten biggest clones take up 2% to 2.5%. The entry originates in a study of T-cell memory formation after mild COVID-19. In germline, CDR1 is SGHNT, CDR2 YENEEA. J gave up 7 bases and V 2 bases, and 4 bases lay outside the gene matches. The CDR3 contains 16 residues. The sequenced sample consisted of PBMCs or a T cell subset sorted from them (not recorded which). This chain links TRBV11-3 with TRBJ2-1; 14 bases match TRBD2. This TCR was recovered from an adult woman who had mild COVID-19 (a few samples of this study predate the infection). Cell type and time point are not known. CDR3 residues: CASSLLTSGRGNEQFF. The CDR3 bases are TGTGCCAGCAGCTTACTGACTAGCGGGAGGGGAAATGAGCAGTTCTTC. Full variable domain (missing parts from reference TRBV11-3 and TRBJ2-1): EAGVVQSPRYKIIEKKQPVAFWCNPISGHNTLYWYLQNLGQGPELLIRYENEEAVDDSQLPKDRFSAERLKGVDSTLKIQPAELGDSAVYLCASSLLTSGRGNEQFFGPGTRLTVL.